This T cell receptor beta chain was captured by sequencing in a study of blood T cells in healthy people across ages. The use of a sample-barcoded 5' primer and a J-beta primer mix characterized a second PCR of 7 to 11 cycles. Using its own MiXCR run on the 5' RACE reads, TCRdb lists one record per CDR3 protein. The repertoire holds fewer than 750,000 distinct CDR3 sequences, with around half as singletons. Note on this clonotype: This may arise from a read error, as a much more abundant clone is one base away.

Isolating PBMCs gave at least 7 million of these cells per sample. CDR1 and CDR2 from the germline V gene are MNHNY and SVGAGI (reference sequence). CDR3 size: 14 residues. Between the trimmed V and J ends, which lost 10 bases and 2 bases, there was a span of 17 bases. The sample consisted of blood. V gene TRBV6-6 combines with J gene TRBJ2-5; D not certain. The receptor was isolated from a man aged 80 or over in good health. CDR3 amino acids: CANSSRGVQETQYF. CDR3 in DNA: TGTGCCAACAGCTCTCGAGGAGTTCAAGAGACCCAGTACTTC.